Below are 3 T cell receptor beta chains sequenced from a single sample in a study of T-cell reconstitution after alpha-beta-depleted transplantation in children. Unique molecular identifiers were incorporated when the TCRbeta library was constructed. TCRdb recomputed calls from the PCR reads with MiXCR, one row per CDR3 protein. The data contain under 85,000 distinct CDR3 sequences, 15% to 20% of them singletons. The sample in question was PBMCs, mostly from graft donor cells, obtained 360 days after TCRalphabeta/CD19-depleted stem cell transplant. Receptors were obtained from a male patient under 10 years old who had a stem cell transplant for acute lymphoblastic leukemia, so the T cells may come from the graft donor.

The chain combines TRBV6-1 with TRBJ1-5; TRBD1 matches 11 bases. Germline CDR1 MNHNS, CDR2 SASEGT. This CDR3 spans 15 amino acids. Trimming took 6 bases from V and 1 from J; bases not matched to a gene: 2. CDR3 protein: CASSRDRGSNQPQHF. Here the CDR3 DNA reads TGTGCCAGCAGCCGGGACAGGGGGAGCAATCAGCCCCAGCATTTT.

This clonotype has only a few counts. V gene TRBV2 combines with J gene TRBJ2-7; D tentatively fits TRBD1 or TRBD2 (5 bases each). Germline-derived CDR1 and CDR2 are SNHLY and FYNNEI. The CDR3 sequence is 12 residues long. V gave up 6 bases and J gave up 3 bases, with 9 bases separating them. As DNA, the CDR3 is TGTGCCAGCAGGTTGGGGGTCTACGAGCAGTACTTC. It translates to CASRLGVYEQYF. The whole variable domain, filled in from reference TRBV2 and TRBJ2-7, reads EPEVTQTPSHQVTQMGQEVILRCVPISNHLYFYWYRQILGQKVEFLVSFYNNEISEKSEIFDDQFSVERPDGSNFTLKIRSTKLEDSAMYFCASRLGVYEQYFGPGTRLTVT.

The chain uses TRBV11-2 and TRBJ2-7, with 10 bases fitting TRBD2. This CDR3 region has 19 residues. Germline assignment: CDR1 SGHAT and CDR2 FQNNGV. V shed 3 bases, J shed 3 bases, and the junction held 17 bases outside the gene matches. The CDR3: CASSFTKREGLSLVYEQYF. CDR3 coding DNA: TGTGCCAGCAGCTTTACTAAGCGGGAGGGCCTGTCATTGGTCTACGAGCAGTACTTC.